In this sample, the clone carrying this T cell receptor (beta chain) turned up a few times. In the study's own analysis: Using reference gene primer amplification, nucleated cell counts were estimated. Data came from immunoSEQ multiplex PCR; TCRdb stores just in-frame clones and leaves some out. V and J calls and clone size are given by that table; D and trimming were obtained from the DNA. The sample includes some 120,000 clones, roughly 80% of them seen just once. This specimen comes from a study of blood T cell repertoires in COVID-19. The sample taken for sequencing was peripheral blood. The origin of this receptor is a human donor in a cohort sampled during active COVID-19.

CDR3 in amino acids: CASSTDSGQPQHF. The CDR3 bases are TGTGCCAGCTCAACAGATTCAGGACAGCCCCAGCATTTT. J is TRBJ1-5 and V is TRBV18; D unclear. With 5 bases removed from V and 7 bases from J, the gap between germline ends came to 12 bases. Germline V gene lookup returns CDR1 KGHSH and CDR2 LQKENI. CDR3 length: 13 amino acids.